This T cell receptor beta chain was captured in a study of PD-1 blockade in classical Hodgkin lymphoma. As concerns this clone: What it binds is not known.

V was trimmed by 5 bases and J by 4 bases, leaving 11 bases between them. The CDR3 is made up of 14 amino acids. Germline-derived CDR1 and CDR2 are MDHEN and SYDVKM. Findings of the study overall: CD4+ TCR diversity, unlike CD8+, climbed significantly by C4D1. Lower baseline TCR diversity marked trial partial responders and progressors.

TCRdb's copy holds only in-frame clones and misses some; the assay was immunoSEQ multiplex PCR. The sample lists around 23,000 clones, 84% seen once, with 6% to 6.5% in the top ten. The time point was: cycle 4 day 1 (C4D1), after more than five weeks of nivolumab. Each and every patient relapsed after autologous stem cell transplantation, and patients got differing brentuximab vedotin exposure. This clonotype was sampled from a human donor with classical Hodgkin lymphoma. The specimen was peripheral blood mononuclear cells (PBMCs), collected before the fourth cycle of nivolumab. The rearrangement uses TRBV28 and TRBJ2-2; D gene ambiguous. In DNA form, the CDR3 reads TGTGCCAGCAGTGAGAGCTTATTCACCGGGGAGCTGTTTTTT. It specifies CASSESLFTGELFF.